One sample yielded the 6 T cell receptor beta chains listed below, sequenced in a study of blood T cells in healthy people across ages. Sample-barcoded 5' priming and a J-beta primer mix drove a second PCR of roughly 7 to 11 cycles. TCRdb processed the 5' RACE reads anew with MiXCR; each CDR3 protein has one entry. The sample comprises about 1 million distinct CDR3 sequences, 40% to 50% of which are singletons, and about 19% rests with the top ten. The sample taken for sequencing was blood. The receptor source for this set is a woman aged 55-70 years in good health.

This chain links TRBV7-2 with TRBJ1-2; D is possibly TRBD1 (5 bases). CDR1 and CDR2 (germline): SGHTA, FQGNSA. This CDR3 is built from 15 residues. V lost 5 bases to trimming and J lost 3 bases, with 16 bases between them. This CDR3 is CASSVGTVVHYGYTF. Here the CDR3 DNA reads TGTGCCAGCAGCGTCGGGACGGTGGTTCACTATGGCTACACCTTC.

The chain is built from TRBV28 and TRBJ2-3; D is ambiguous. Germline V gene sequence: CDR1 MDHEN, CDR2 SYDVKM. This CDR3 has 14 amino acids. The V end lost 7 bases, the J end lost 2 bases, and 13 bases lay between the germline ends. The DNA for the CDR3 is TGTGCCAGCATTCCCGCGGTATTCACAGATACGCAGTATTTT. Its protein is CASIPAVFTDTQYF.

This clonotype turned up a few times. This rearrangement joins TRBV6-2 or TRBV6-3 to TRBJ1-5; 11 bases match TRBD1. CDR1 and CDR2 (germline): MNHEY, SVGEGT. This CDR3 contains 19 residues. The V and J ends lost 0 bases and 2 bases, in that order; junction bases with no gene match: 9. In DNA, the CDR3 is TGTGCCAGCAGTTACTCGCTAGGACAGGGGGCTGGTGGCAATCAGCCCCAGCATTTT. It codes for CASSYSLGQGAGGNQPQHF.

This clonotype was seen at least ten times. This chain connects TRBV11-2 to TRBJ2-5; no clear D gene. V was cut by 5 bases and J by 1 base, with 8 bases left in between. Germline CDR1 reads SGHAT; CDR2 reads FQNNGV. There are 13 residues in the CDR3. In DNA, the CDR3 is TGTGCCAGCAGCGTGGAAGTCCAAGAGACCCAGTACTTC. Translated: CASSVEVQETQYF. Full variable domain (missing parts from reference TRBV11-2 and TRBJ2-5): EAGVAQSPRYKIIEKRQSVAFWCNPISGHATLYWYQQILGQGPKLLIQFQNNGVVDDSQLPKDRFSAERLKGVDSTLKIQPAKLEDSAVYLCASSVEVQETQYFGPGTRLLVL.

The V call is TRBV7-9, the J call TRBJ2-2; D call uncertain. In germline, CDR1 is SEHNR, CDR2 FQNEAQ (reference sequence). The CDR3 loop spans 18 amino acids. V was clipped by 5 bases and J by 0 bases, with 19 bases between them. CDR3 residues: CASSPRGGFKANTGELFF. The CDR3 nucleotides are TGTGCCAGCAGCCCACGCGGCGGTTTTAAGGCGAACACCGGGGAGCTGTTTTTT.

This clonotype has more than one count but fewer than ten. The gene calls are TRBV18 and TRBJ1-4; D is possibly TRBD1 (5 bases). This CDR3 contains 17 residues. V was pared by 4 bases and J by 6 bases, with 21 bases between. Germline CDR1 is KGHSH and CDR2 is LQKENI. CDR3 DNA: TGTGCCAGCTCACTCGACCTTTTGGGGTCGGGGGATGAAAAACTGTTTTTT. This encodes CASSLDLLGSGDEKLFF.